The source of this TCR beta chain is a study of regulatory T cells. General study findings and limits: Regulatory T cells from CD3G-deficient patients were less diverse than autologous conventional CD4+ cells and control regulatory cells.

Amplification used 52 TRBV primers and 13 TRBJ primers. Here immunoSEQ multiplex PCR was the method, and the copy in TCRdb shows in-frame clones only, minus some. Of some 6,100 clones in the sample, around 89% were seen once. This clone came up once. No antigen is known for it. The ends were cut back, 3 bases at V and 2 bases at J, with 11 bases in the middle. Germline CDR1 LNHDA, CDR2 SQIVND (reference sequence). This CDR3 comprises 15 residues. This clonotype was obtained from a person aged 18-35 years with CD3G deficiency. The sequenced sample consisted of CD4+ Tregs sorted from blood. The chain links TRBV19 to TRBJ2-1, with D possibly being TRBD1 (5 bases). The CDR3 nucleotides are TGTGCCAGTAGTATTAAGGGGCAGACCTACAATGAGCAGTTCTTC. Translated: CASSIKGQTYNEQFF.